One and the same sample provided the 32 T cell receptor beta chains below, sequenced in a study of T cell repertoires in cytomegalovirus infection. The antigens for these receptors are not known. TCRdb reprocessed the reads with MiXCR, giving one entry per CDR3 protein. The sample shows hundreds of thousands of distinct CDR3 sequences, 33% of them seen only once. Here the sequenced sample was cultured PBMCs, taken from culture after CMV antigen stimulation. These receptors were taken from a human donor in good health (CMV status not recorded). Some clones in this sample may be carry-over from other donors' samples.

The V gene is TRBV6-2 or TRBV6-3, the J gene TRBJ2-7; no clear D. This CDR3 region has 15 residues. Trimming left V 0 bases short and J 0 bases short, with 9 bases between. Germline values: CDR1 MNHEY, CDR2 SVGEGT. DNA for the CDR3: TGTGCCAGCAGTTACTCGCAGGAGCGCTCCTACGAGCAGTACTTC. It codes for CASSYSQERSYEQYF.

The sample holds a few counts of this clonotype. The V and J genes are TRBV25-1 and TRBJ1-2, with TRBD1 as a possible D gene (5 bases). Germline V gene sequence: CDR1 MGHDK, CDR2 SYGVNS. The CDR3 runs 14 residues. Trimming cost V 3 bases and J 5 bases, with 13 bases left between them. The CDR3: CASSDDRTYYGYTF. The CDR3, as DNA: TGTGCCAGCAGTGACGATCGGACATATTATGGCTACACCTTC.

This clonotype was counted between two and nine times. This sequence joins TRBV20-1 and TRBJ2-1; 14 positions agree with TRBD2. The CDR3 runs to 15 residues. The V and J ends lost 3 bases and 8 bases, in that order; junction bases with no gene match: 6. Germline assignment: CDR1 DFQATT and CDR2 SNEGSKA (reference sequence). This CDR3 reads CSASPGTSGSYEQFF. The DNA for the CDR3 is TGCAGTGCTAGCCCTGGGACTAGCGGGAGTTATGAGCAGTTCTTC.

J is TRBJ2-1 and V is TRBV27; the D gene could be TRBD1 or TRBD2 (5 bases each). The CDR3 runs to 16 residues. Trimming stripped 2 bases from V and 0 bases from J, with 11 bases between. Germline values: CDR1 MNHEY, CDR2 SMNVEV (reference sequence). The CDR3 reads CASSLVGTPSYNEQFF. In DNA, the CDR3 is TGTGCCAGCAGTTTAGTGGGGACCCCCTCCTACAATGAGCAGTTCTTC.

This clonotype showed up just a few times. This chain connects TRBV7-2 to TRBJ2-7; 9 bases align to TRBD2. Germline V gene data show CDR1 as SGHTA and CDR2 as FQGNSA. V shed 5 bases, J shed 1 base, and the junction held 6 bases outside the gene matches. This CDR3 contains 15 residues. CDR3 protein: CASSRTSAESYEQYV. The CDR3 DNA is TGTGCCAGCAGCAGGACTAGCGCGGAGTCCTACGAGCAGTACGTC.

The rearrangement uses TRBV7-2 and TRBJ2-5, with a possible D match to TRBD1 (5 bases). CDR3 size: 14 residues. V was clipped by 2 bases and J by 2 bases, with 9 bases between them. Germline values: CDR1 SGHTA, CDR2 FQGNSA. The CDR3 DNA reads TGTGCCAGCAGCTTAACACAGGCACAAGAGACCCAGTACTTC. This translates into CASSLTQAQETQYF.

This clonotype was counted only a few times. The gene calls are TRBV28 and TRBJ2-7, with 7 bases identical to TRBD2. The CDR3 is made up of 15 amino acids. The V and J ends lost 2 bases and 0 bases, in that order; junction bases with no gene match: 4. Germline V gives CDR1 MDHEN, CDR2 SYDVKM. The CDR3 spells CASSLPSGGSYEQYF. CDR3 DNA sequence: TGTGCCAGCAGTTTACCATCGGGGGGCTCCTACGAGCAGTACTTC.

The V call is TRBV7-2, the J call TRBJ2-7; 12 bases are a match to TRBD1. The CDR3 contains 19 residues. Germline V lookup: CDR1 SGHTA, CDR2 FQGNSA. Trimming cost V 5 bases and J 0 bases; bases outside gene matches: 14. The CDR3 loop is CASSLGRDRGPTSSYEQYV. In DNA form, the CDR3 reads TGTGCCAGCAGCCTAGGCCGGGACAGGGGGCCTACAAGCTCCTACGAGCAGTACGTC.

This clonotype was detected only a few times. The chain links TRBV7-2 to TRBJ2-5; D is uncertain. The CDR3 runs 13 residues. V lost 7 bases to trimming and J lost 9 bases, with 18 bases between them. The germline V gene encodes CDR1 SGHTA and CDR2 FQGNSA. The CDR3 DNA reads TGTGCCAGCAACCCAGGCAGTTTATCGCCCCAGTACTTC. It yields the protein CASNPGSLSPQYF.

The rearrangement uses TRBV5-1 and TRBJ2-7; 8 positions match TRBD1. The CDR3 covers 12 residues. Germline V lookup: CDR1 SGHRS, CDR2 YFSETQ. V shed 4 bases and J 9 bases; nucleotides not matched to a gene: 6. The CDR3 is CASSAGQGGQYF. Here the CDR3 DNA reads TGCGCCAGCAGCGCTGGACAGGGCGGGCAGTACTTC.

The chain uses TRBV4-3 and TRBJ2-1, with 10 bases identical to TRBD1. From germline, CDR1 is LGHNA and CDR2 YSLEER. J was trimmed by 10 bases and V by 4 bases; bases with no gene match: 10. The CDR3 extends over 15 amino acids. The CDR3 region is CASSPGTGDSMEQFF. The CDR3 bases are TGCGCCAGCAGCCCCGGGACAGGGGACTCTATGGAGCAGTTCTTC.

This chain connects TRBV15 to TRBJ1-2; no definite D call. V was pared by 0 bases and J by 0 bases, with 23 bases between. Per germline, CDR1 LNHNV and CDR2 YYDKDF (reference sequence). This CDR3 is 20 amino acids long. CDR3 in amino acids: CATSRDKVVPGPTTNYGYTF. The CDR3 coding sequence is TGTGCCACCAGCAGAGATAAGGTGGTGCCGGGTCCGACGACTAACTATGGCTACACCTTC.

Many counts were recorded for this clonotype. The chain links TRBV7-8 to TRBJ2-2, with TRBD1 as a possible D gene (5 bases). V gave up 1 base and J gave up 2 bases, with 14 bases separating them. The CDR3 length is 17 residues. Germline V gene lookup returns CDR1 SGHVS and CDR2 FQNEAQ. CDR3 sequence: CASSLGFLQGNTGELFF. CDR3 nucleotides: TGTGCCAGCAGCTTAGGTTTTCTCCAGGGAAACACCGGGGAGCTGTTTTTT.

The V call is TRBV3-1, the J call TRBJ2-5; no reliable D call. V was pared by 1 base and J by 5 bases, with 11 bases between. The CDR3 extends over 14 amino acids. Germline CDR1 LGHDT, CDR2 YNNKEL (reference sequence). CDR3 bases: TGTGCCAGCAGCCAAGGAAATCGGGTGGAGACCCAGTACTTC. It is translated as CASSQGNRVETQYF.

V is TRBV15 and J is TRBJ1-1; 11 bases are a match to TRBD1. The CDR3 loop spans 15 amino acids. The J segment lost 3 bases and the V segment lost 6 bases, leaving 6 bases of the junction unmatched. Germline V gene data show CDR1 as LNHNV and CDR2 as YYDKDF (reference sequence). CDR3 amino acids: CATRNRDRGDTEAFF. DNA of the CDR3: TGTGCCACCAGGAACCGGGACAGGGGGGACACTGAAGCTTTCTTT.

Concerning this clonotype itself: Germline and junction disagree at one end, which may indicate a read error. The chain couples TRBV12-3 or TRBV12-4 to TRBJ2-1; D perhaps matches TRBD2 (6 bases). The CDR3 runs to 13 residues. In DNA, the CDR3 is TGTGCCAGCAGTTTATCCGTCAGCGGGCCTCAGATCTTC. Its translation is CASSLSVSGPQIF.

The rearrangement uses TRBV7-2 and TRBJ2-7; tentative D call: TRBD2 (6 bases). V lost 1 base and J 6 bases, leaving 16 bases between the germline ends. In germline, CDR1 is SGHTA, CDR2 FQGNSA. The CDR3 is 15 residues long. DNA for the CDR3: TGTGCCAGCAGCTTAGAGACTAGGAGGCGGGGCGAGCAGTACTTC. Its protein product is CASSLETRRRGEQYF. The entire variable domain, with the rest obtained from reference TRBV7-2 and TRBJ2-7, is as follows: GAGVSQSPSNKVTEKGKDVELRCDPISGHTALYWYRQSLGQGLEFLIYFQGNSAPDKSGLPSDRFSAERTGGSVSTLTIQRTQQEDSAVYLCASSLETRRRGEQYFGPGTRLTVT.

This chain uses TRBV12-3 or TRBV12-4 with TRBJ2-1; D possibly corresponds to TRBD1 (6 bases). V shed 6 bases and J shed 6 bases, with 18 bases lying between them. The CDR3 extends over 15 amino acids. The CDR3 spells CASSDKLGQLNEQFF. CDR3 sequence (DNA): TGTGCCAGCAGCGATAAACTGGGACAACTCAATGAGCAGTTCTTC.

The chain combines TRBV11-3 with TRBJ2-2, with 8 positions matching TRBD2. This CDR3 has 16 amino acids. The J segment lost 6 bases and the V segment lost 3 bases, leaving 9 bases of the junction unmatched. CDR1 and CDR2 (germline): SGHNT, YENEEA. The CDR3 reads CASSFYSGNRAGELFF. The CDR3 DNA reads TGTGCCAGCAGCTTTTATAGCGGGAATAGGGCCGGGGAGCTGTTTTTT.

The chain uses TRBV6-2 or TRBV6-3 and TRBJ1-1, with unresolved D. V was shortened by 0 bases and J by 4 bases, with 6 bases between the two germline ends. The CDR3 contains 13 residues. CDR1 and CDR2 (germline): MNHEY, SVGEGT. CDR3 residues: CASSYSVSTEAFF. DNA for the CDR3: TGTGCCAGCAGTTACTCAGTTTCCACTGAAGCTTTCTTT.

The chain couples TRBV7-4 to TRBJ2-5; 7 positions match TRBD2. The V gene's germline CDR1 is SGHVT and CDR2 SQSDAQ. Trimming cost V 1 base and J 5 bases; bases outside gene matches: 4. The CDR3 runs 14 residues. This CDR3 reads CASSLDGRKETQYF. The CDR3 bases are TGTGCCAGCAGCTTAGACGGGAGGAAGGAGACCCAGTACTTC.

This clonotype turned up a few times. The chain has TRBV7-9 and TRBJ1-3; 8 bases match TRBD1. Germline lookup yields CDR1 SEHNR and CDR2 FQNEAQ (reference sequence). With 1 base clipped from V and 3 bases from J, the junction kept 2 bases outside the gene matches. The CDR3 extends over 15 amino acids. Here the CDR3 reads CASSLGTGFGNTIYF. In DNA form, the CDR3 reads TGTGCCAGCAGCTTAGGGACAGGGTTTGGAAACACCATATATTTT.

The chain is built from TRBV20-1 and TRBJ2-1; D is unresolved. CDR1 and CDR2 from the germline V gene are DFQATT and SNEGSKA (reference sequence). Trimming left V 3 bases short and J 9 bases short, with 9 bases between. The CDR3 consists of 11 residues. CDR3 nucleotides: TGCAGTGCTAGGGTGAGGCTTGAGCAGTTCTTC. Translation: CSARVRLEQFF.

The V call is TRBV4-3, the J call TRBJ2-2, with TRBD2 identical over 9 bases. Germline-derived CDR1 and CDR2 are LGHNA and YSLEER. V lost 4 bases to trimming and J lost 6 bases; unmatched junction nucleotides: 6. This CDR3 is built from 15 residues. CDR3 coding DNA: TGCGCCAGCAGCCTAGGCCGACTAGCGGCCGGGGAGCTGTTTTTT. Translation: CASSLGRLAAGELFF.

This sequence joins TRBV4-3 and TRBJ2-7, with D perhaps TRBD2 (7 bases). Trimming took 5 bases from V and 3 from J, leaving 20 bases between them. This CDR3 comprises 16 residues. Looked up from germline, CDR1 is LGHNA and CDR2 is YSLEER. The DNA for the CDR3 is TGCGCCAGCAGCTGGGCAGGGGACGGGAGGAACTACGAGCAGTACTTC. Its protein product is CASSWAGDGRNYEQYF.

Only a few counts were recorded for this clonotype. This rearrangement joins TRBV20-1 to TRBJ2-1, with 7 bases lining up with TRBD2. CDR3 length: 12 amino acids. V lost 5 bases to trimming and J lost 8 bases; unmatched junction nucleotides: 6. Germline V gene data show CDR1 as DFQATT and CDR2 as SNEGSKA (reference sequence). The CDR3, as DNA: TGCAGTGCTTTAGGCGGGAGAGATGAGCAGTTCTTC. Translated, it gives CSALGGRDEQFF.

This clonotype was found a few times. This chain joins TRBV5-1 and TRBJ2-1; D possibly corresponds to TRBD2 (6 bases). V was cut by 2 bases and J by 9 bases, with 15 bases left in between. From germline, CDR1 is SGHRS and CDR2 YFSETQ. This CDR3 region has 14 residues. CDR3 sequence (DNA): TGCGCCAGCAGCTTACTAGATCCCGGGGGTGAGCAGTTCTTC. It translates to CASSLLDPGGEQFF.

This clonotype showed up just once. CDR3 DNA: TGTGCCAGCAGCTTAGCGAAATTGAGTAATGAGCAGTTCTTC. Its translation: CASSLAKLSNEQFF. The chain carries TRBV7-2 and TRBJ2-1; D is unclear. CDR1 is SGHTA, CDR2 FQGNSA, per germline. V lost 0 bases and J 7 bases, leaving 10 bases between the germline ends. The CDR3 runs 14 residues.

The sample holds a few counts of this clonotype. V gene TRBV25-1 combines with J gene TRBJ2-3; the D gene is possibly TRBD2 (5 bases). Trimming pared 2 bases from V and 2 bases from J, leaving 8 bases between. Germline CDR1 MGHDK, CDR2 SYGVNS. The CDR3 has 14 amino acids. CDR3 protein: CASSERRNTDTQYF. The DNA of the CDR3 is TGTGCCAGCAGTGAAAGGAGGAACACAGATACGCAGTATTTT.

This clonotype occurred a few times. The chain carries TRBV27 and TRBJ2-1; TRBD2 matches 10 bases. CDR3 size: 14 residues. V lost 6 bases, J lost 9 bases, and 8 bases stayed unmatched. Germline CDR1 and CDR2: MNHEY and SMNVEV (reference sequence). The CDR3 DNA follows: TGTGCCAGCAGACCAGCGGGAGGGCCCGTTGAGCAGTTCTTC. Its protein is CASRPAGGPVEQFF.

This clonotype came up a few times. J is TRBJ2-5 and V is TRBV28; 10 nucleotides line up with TRBD2. Per the germline V gene, CDR1 is MDHEN and CDR2 is SYDVKM. V dropped 3 bases and J dropped 3; count of bases not matched to a gene: 7. The CDR3 extends over 16 amino acids. This chain's CDR3 is CASSLVGLAEKETQYF. The CDR3 nucleotides are TGTGCCAGCAGTTTGGTTGGACTAGCGGAAAAAGAGACCCAGTACTTC.

The CDR3 coding sequence is TGCGCCAGCAGCCAAGCAAACCACGTAAAGACAGGGCCTCAAGAGACCCAGTACTTC. The encoded protein is CASSQANHVKTGPQETQYF. V gene TRBV4-1 combines with J gene TRBJ2-5; 7 nucleotides match TRBD1. The CDR3 length is 19 residues. Trimming took 1 base from V and 2 from J; bases not matched to a gene: 16. Germline lookup yields CDR1 MGHRA and CDR2 YSYEKL.